The 22 T cell receptor beta chains given below trace back to one sample, sequenced in a study of response to subunit inactivated influenza vaccine. In TCRdb, the RT-PCR reads were re-called with MiXCR into one record per CDR3 protein. Here the sample spans 550,000 to 800,000 distinct CDR3 sequences, around 14% being singletons. The input for sequencing was PBMCs from blood, taken 11 to 12 days after vaccination. These receptors were obtained from a man aged 45-60 years who received an inactivated influenza vaccine.

The table lists this clonotype with many counts. The rearrangement links TRBV20-1 to TRBJ1-5; D is perhaps TRBD1 (5 bases). The V end lost 2 bases, the J end lost 4 bases, and 9 bases lay between the germline ends. Germline V gives CDR1 DFQATT, CDR2 SNEGSKA (reference sequence). The CDR3 length is 13 residues. CDR3 bases: TGCAGTGCTAGAAAAAAGGGGAATCAGCCCCAGCATTTT. Its translation: CSARKKGNQPQHF.

The chain recombines TRBV7-6 with TRBJ2-1, with 8 bases that match TRBD2. V trimming: 3 bases; J trimming: 7 bases; junction bases outside the gene matches: 8. Germline CDR1 reads SGHVS; CDR2 reads FNYEAQ. CDR3 length: 15 residues. The CDR3 protein is CASSLMSGGTNEQFF. The CDR3 DNA is TGTGCCAGCAGCTTGATGAGCGGGGGAACGAATGAGCAGTTCTTC.

This clonotype was counted ten times or more. The chain joins TRBV5-6 to TRBJ2-2; 9 bases line up with TRBD2. Germline V lookup: CDR1 SGHDT, CDR2 YYEEEE. The length of the CDR3 is 17 residues. V lost 0 bases, J lost 0 bases, and 3 bases stayed unmatched. CDR3 region: CASSLASGIANTGELFF. As DNA, the CDR3 is TGTGCCAGCAGCTTGGCTAGCGGGATCGCGAACACCGGGGAGCTGTTTTTT.

The CDR3 spells CSVGRTGRDTQYF. The CDR3 nucleotides are TGCAGCGTTGGTCGGACTGGGAGGGATACGCAGTATTTT. J is TRBJ2-3 and V is TRBV29-1, with D tentatively TRBD2 (6 bases). The CDR3 has 13 amino acids. Trimming stripped 4 bases from V and 6 bases from J, with 14 bases between. The germline V gene encodes CDR1 SQVTM and CDR2 ANQGSEA.

The chain recombines TRBV12-3 or TRBV12-4 with TRBJ1-5; D gene ambiguous. Trimming took 4 bases from V and 2 from J, leaving 9 bases between them. This CDR3 has 14 residues. DNA for the CDR3: TGTGCCAGCAGTTGGTTGGAGGGCAATCAGCCCCAGCATTTT. Amino acids: CASSWLEGNQPQHF.

This clonotype was observed a handful of times. The chain recombines TRBV6-5 with TRBJ2-5; 8 positions match TRBD1. In germline, CDR1 is MNHEY, CDR2 SVGAGI. V lost 4 bases and J lost 4; bases outside the gene matches: 8. This CDR3 spans 15 amino acids. CDR3 in amino acids: CASSSRTGIGETQYF. The CDR3 DNA follows: TGTGCCAGCAGTTCAAGGACAGGGATAGGAGAGACCCAGTACTTC.

This clonotype turned up a few times. The chain uses TRBV10-2 and TRBJ1-1; 8 nucleotides line up with TRBD1. The CDR3 has 15 amino acids. The V and J ends lost 6 bases and 4 bases, in that order; junction bases with no gene match: 10. CDR1 WSHSY and CDR2 SAAADI come from the germline V gene. The CDR3, as DNA: TGCGCCAGCAGAGGGGGGGGCCAGGGGGCCACTGAAGCTTTCTTT. It is translated as CASRGGGQGATEAFF.

The V call is TRBV7-9, the J call TRBJ2-7, with a tentative D call TRBD2 (5 bases). Trimming shortened V by 4 bases and J by 6 bases, and 10 bases separated the two germline ends. Germline V lookup: CDR1 SEHNR, CDR2 FQNEAQ (reference sequence). This CDR3 contains 12 residues. The CDR3 reads CASSSRGLEQYF. The CDR3 nucleotides read TGTGCCAGCAGCTCCCGAGGGCTCGAGCAGTACTTC.

This clonotype was counted at least ten times. The chain is built from TRBV6-6 and TRBJ1-2; weak D call: TRBD1 (5 bases). Germline V CDR1 and CDR2: MNHNY, SVGAGI (reference sequence). This CDR3 region has 12 residues. V shed 5 bases and J shed 6 bases, with 10 bases lying between them. Here the CDR3 DNA reads TGTGCCAGCAGTGGACATAGGCATGGCTACACCTTC. This encodes CASSGHRHGYTF.

This clonotype was seen a handful of times. V gene TRBV29-1 combines with J gene TRBJ2-7; 7 nucleotides agree with TRBD1. Germline values: CDR1 SQVTM, CDR2 ANQGSEA. The CDR3 extends over 15 amino acids. With 0 bases clipped from V and 1 base from J, the junction kept 6 bases outside the gene matches. CDR3 nucleotide sequence: TGCAGCGTTGAAGAACCAGGGACAGATTCCTACGAGCAGTACTTC. This sequence encodes CSVEEPGTDSYEQYF.

A few counts support this clonotype. J is TRBJ2-2 and V is TRBV5-6; D might be TRBD2 (5 bases). V shed 0 bases and J shed 3 bases, with 21 bases lying between them. Germline CDR1 reads SGHDT; CDR2 reads YYEEEE. The CDR3 covers 19 residues. In DNA form, the CDR3 reads TGTGCCAGCAGCTTGGAGGCCATACTGGGAGCCCCTTACACCGGGGAGCTGTTTTTT. Protein sequence: CASSLEAILGAPYTGELFF. Filled out from reference TRBV5-6 and TRBJ2-2, the complete variable domain reads DAGVTQSPTHLIKTRGQQVTLRCSPKSGHDTVSWYQQALGQGPQFIFQYYEEEERQRGNFPDRFSGHQFPNYSSELNVNALLLGDSALYLCASSLEAILGAPYTGELFFGEGSRLTVL.

This clonotype appeared a few times. The chain couples TRBV4-3 to TRBJ2-1, with a tentative D call TRBD2 (5 bases). CDR1 LGHNA and CDR2 YSLEER come from the germline V gene. The V gene lost 4 bases and the J gene lost 5 bases, with 18 bases spanning the gap. The CDR3 length is 16 residues. The CDR3 region has the DNA TGCGCCAGCAGCCGCGGCAATGGGCCGAGGGACAATGAGCAGTTCTTC. As protein: CASSRGNGPRDNEQFF.

The chain employs TRBV7-2 and TRBJ2-7, with D tentatively TRBD1 (6 bases). Germline lookup yields CDR1 SGHTA and CDR2 FQGNSA. The CDR3 has 13 residues. The V and J ends lost 3 bases and 6 bases respectively, with 12 bases between them. This CDR3 is CASSFLQGTEQYF. Written as DNA, the CDR3 is TGTGCCAGCAGCTTTCTACAGGGTACCGAGCAGTACTTC.

The chain uses TRBV27 and TRBJ2-2; D ambiguous. V was pared by 7 bases and J by 0 bases, with 18 bases between. The CDR3 spans 17 residues. Germline-derived CDR1 and CDR2 are MNHEY and SMNVEV (reference sequence). The DNA of the CDR3 is TGTGCCAGCACCATCAGAGTGACGATCGCGAACACCGGGGAGCTGTTTTTT. It encodes CASTIRVTIANTGELFF.

V is TRBV9 and J is TRBJ2-7, with D unclear. Trimming stripped 0 bases from V and 3 bases from J, with 13 bases between. CDR3 length: 15 amino acids. Germline V gene sequence: CDR1 SGDLS, CDR2 YYNGEE. The CDR3, as DNA: TGTGCCAGCAGCGTAGAGGTCGGGCCCATCTACGAGCAGTACTTC. It is translated as CASSVEVGPIYEQYF.

CDR3 in amino acids: CASSSRTGTGTEAFF. The CDR3 nucleotides read TGTGCCAGCAGCTCACGGACAGGGACGGGGACTGAAGCTTTCTTT. The chain couples TRBV7-2 to TRBJ1-1; TRBD1 matches 8 bases. Looked up from germline, CDR1 is SGHTA and CDR2 is FQGNSA. The CDR3 covers 15 residues. V was pared by 4 bases and J by 5 bases, with 9 bases of the junction left unmatched.

V gene TRBV7-2 combines with J gene TRBJ1-2; no clear D gene. CDR1 SGHTA and CDR2 FQGNSA come from the germline V gene. V was pared by 5 bases and J by 4 bases, with 20 bases between. This CDR3 spans 16 amino acids. CDR3: CASSQSASDGSYGYTF. The CDR3 DNA sequence: TGTGCCAGCAGCCAAAGTGCCTCAGACGGGAGCTATGGCTACACCTTC.

This chain joins TRBV10-3 and TRBJ2-7; no reliable D call. V lost 3 bases to trimming and J lost 2 bases, with 5 bases between them. The CDR3 consists of 12 residues. Germline CDR1 reads ENHRY; CDR2 reads SYGVKD. In nucleotides, the CDR3 is TGTGCCATCAGTGACACAGCCTACGAGCAGTACTTC. This translates into CAISDTAYEQYF.

The sample holds a few counts of this clonotype. The chain couples TRBV5-6 to TRBJ1-3; D remains ambiguous. The V gene lost 4 bases and the J gene lost 0 bases, with 8 bases spanning the gap. The germline V gene has CDR1 SGHDT and CDR2 YYEEEE. This CDR3 has 14 residues. The CDR3 DNA follows: TGTGCCAGCAGCCGCCCGGCCTCTGGAAACACCATATATTTT. This encodes CASSRPASGNTIYF.

The chain combines TRBV20-1 with TRBJ1-1, with D possibly TRBD1 on 6 matching bases. The CDR3 extends over 13 amino acids. V was clipped by 6 bases and J by 0 bases, with 11 bases between them. Per germline, CDR1 DFQATT and CDR2 SNEGSKA (reference sequence). The chain's CDR3 is CSALQGMNTEAFF. The CDR3 nucleotides read TGCAGTGCGTTACAGGGCATGAACACTGAAGCTTTCTTT.

This clonotype showed up just a few times. CDR3 amino acids: CASSLSLSGNEQFF. In nucleotides, the CDR3 is TGTGCCAGCAGTTTATCCCTTTCGGGGAATGAGCAGTTCTTC. V is TRBV28 and J is TRBJ2-1; weak D call: TRBD2 (5 bases). This CDR3 contains 14 residues. Germline CDR1 and CDR2: MDHEN and SYDVKM. Between the trimmed V and J ends, which lost 1 base and 7 bases, there was a span of 11 bases. The full variable domain, with the rest looked up from reference TRBV28 and TRBJ2-1, is DVKVTQSSRYLVKRTGEKVFLECVQDMDHENMFWYRQDPGLGLRLIYFSYDVKMKEKGDIPEGYSVSREKKERFSLILESASTNQTSMYLCASSLSLSGNEQFFGPGTRLTVL.

The chain recombines TRBV10-3 with TRBJ2-3; D remains unclear. With 0 bases removed from V and 0 bases from J, the gap between germline ends came to 10 bases. Germline CDR1 ENHRY, CDR2 SYGVKD. This CDR3 has 16 amino acids. The CDR3 protein is CAISESQDLSTDTQYF. Here the CDR3 DNA reads TGTGCCATCAGTGAGTCTCAGGACCTAAGCACAGATACGCAGTATTTT.